The source of this T cell receptor (beta chain) is a study of regulatory T cells in long-lasting Graves disease. This clonotype was counted ten times or more. Arm-PCR of CDR3 regions and iRepertoire HTBI primers were the basis on which TCR beta libraries were built. Source study methods: Sample data revealed about 60 TRBV and under 15 TRBJ segments. From the multiplex PCR reads, TCRdb called clonotypes with MiXCR, one entry per CDR3 protein. The V and J calls were not made by the authors but by TCRdb's processing. This sample has a few hundred thousand distinct CDR3 sequences; approximately 15% occur once, and the top ten carry about 8.2%. This sample's time point: newly diagnosed GD, antithyroid drugs for less than 3 months. Construction of the TCR library relied on RNA isolated from PBMCs. This CDR3 contains 14 residues. The trim removed 3 bases at V and 3 bases at J, leaving 5 bases unmatched. Germline V gene lookup returns CDR1 SGHVS and CDR2 FQNEAQ.

These data are also associated with another study on T cells in Graves' hyperthyroidism and ophthalmopathy. From that paper: An initial round of RT-PCR targeting the TCR CDR3 relied on the HTBI primer set.

This chain uses TRBV7-8 with TRBJ2-7; TRBD1 agrees at 7 bases. This material consisted of peripheral blood mononuclear cells (PBMCs), taken at new diagnosis, from a patient treated with antithyroid drugs. The sequence was collected from a woman in her thirties or forties with Graves disease. CDR3 nucleotide sequence: TGTGCCAGCAGCTTCCCGGGACAGATCTACGAGCAGTACTTC. It is translated as CASSFPGQIYEQYF.